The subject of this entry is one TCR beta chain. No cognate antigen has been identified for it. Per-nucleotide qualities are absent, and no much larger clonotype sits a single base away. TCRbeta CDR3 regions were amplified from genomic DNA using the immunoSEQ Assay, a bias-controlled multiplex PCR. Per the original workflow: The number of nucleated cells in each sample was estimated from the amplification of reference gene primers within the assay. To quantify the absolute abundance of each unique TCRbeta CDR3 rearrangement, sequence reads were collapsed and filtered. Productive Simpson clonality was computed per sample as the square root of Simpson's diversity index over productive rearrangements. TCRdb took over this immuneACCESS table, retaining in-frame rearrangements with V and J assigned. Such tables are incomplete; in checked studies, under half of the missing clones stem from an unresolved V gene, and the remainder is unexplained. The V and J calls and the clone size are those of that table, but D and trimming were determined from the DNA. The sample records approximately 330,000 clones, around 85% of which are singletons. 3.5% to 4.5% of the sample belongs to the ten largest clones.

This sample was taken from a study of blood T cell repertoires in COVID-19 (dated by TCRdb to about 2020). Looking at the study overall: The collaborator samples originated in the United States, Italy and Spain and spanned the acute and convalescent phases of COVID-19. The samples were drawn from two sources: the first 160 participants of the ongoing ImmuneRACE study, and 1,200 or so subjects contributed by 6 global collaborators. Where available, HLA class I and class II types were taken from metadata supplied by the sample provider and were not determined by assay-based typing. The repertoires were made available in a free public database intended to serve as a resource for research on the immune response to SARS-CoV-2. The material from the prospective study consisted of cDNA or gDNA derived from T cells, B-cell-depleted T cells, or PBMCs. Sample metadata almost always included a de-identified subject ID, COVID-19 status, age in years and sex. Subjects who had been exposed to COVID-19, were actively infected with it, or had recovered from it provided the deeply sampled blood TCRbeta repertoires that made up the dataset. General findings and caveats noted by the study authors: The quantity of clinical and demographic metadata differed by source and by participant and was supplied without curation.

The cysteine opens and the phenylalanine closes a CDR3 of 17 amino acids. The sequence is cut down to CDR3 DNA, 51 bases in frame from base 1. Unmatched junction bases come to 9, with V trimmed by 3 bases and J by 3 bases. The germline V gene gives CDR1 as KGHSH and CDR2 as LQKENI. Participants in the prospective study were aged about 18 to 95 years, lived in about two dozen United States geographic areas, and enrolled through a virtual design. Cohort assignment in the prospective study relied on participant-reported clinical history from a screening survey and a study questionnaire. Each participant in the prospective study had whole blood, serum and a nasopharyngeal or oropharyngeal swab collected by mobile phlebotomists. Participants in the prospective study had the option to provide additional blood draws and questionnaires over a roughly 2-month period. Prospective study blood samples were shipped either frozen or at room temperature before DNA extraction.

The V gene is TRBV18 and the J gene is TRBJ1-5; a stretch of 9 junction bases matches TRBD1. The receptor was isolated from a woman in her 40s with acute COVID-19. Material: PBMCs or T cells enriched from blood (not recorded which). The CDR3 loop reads CASSPQIQGANNQPQHF. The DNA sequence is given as TGTGCCAGCTCACCCCAAATACAGGGGGCAAACAATCAGCCCCAGCATTTT. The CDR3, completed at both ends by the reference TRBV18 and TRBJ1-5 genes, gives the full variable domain NAGVMQNPRHLVRRRGQEARLRCSPMKGHSHVYWYRQLPEEGLKFMVYLQKENIIDESGMPKERFSAEFPKEGPSILRIQQVVRGDSAAYFCASSPQIQGANNQPQHFGDGTRLSIL.